Listed here are 22 T cell receptor beta chains from one sample, sequenced in a study of blood T cell repertoires in COVID-19. TCRdb's copy holds only in-frame clones and misses some; the assay was immunoSEQ multiplex PCR. The sample has tens of thousands of clones, around nine tenths seen once. Sequenced: peripheral blood. Source of these receptors: a woman aged 80 or older with acute or convalescent COVID-19.

The chain employs TRBV10-3 and TRBJ1-5; possible D gene TRBD1, 5 bases. Trimming removed 0 bases from V and 0 bases from J, with 12 bases in between. Germline V gene sequence: CDR1 ENHRY, CDR2 SYGVKD. CDR3 length equals 17 residues. The CDR3 region has the DNA TGTGCCATCAGTGAGTCCGGGGGTCGTTATAGCAATCAGCCCCAGCATTTT. Amino acid sequence: CAISESGGRYSNQPQHF.

The chain joins TRBV9 to TRBJ2-1, with TRBD2 matching 11 bases. The V gene end was trimmed by 2 bases and the J gene end by 9 bases; junction bases not matched to a gene: 10. The CDR3 consists of 16 residues. CDR1 is SGDLS and CDR2 is YYNGEE in the germline V gene. For the CDR3, the DNA is TGTGCCAGCAGCGTGGGTTTAGCGGGAGGGTTTAGTGAGCAGTTCTTC. Translation: CASSVGLAGGFSEQFF.

A single count supports this clone. The chain recombines TRBV7-9 with TRBJ2-3; 7 bases are a match to TRBD2. Germline loops: CDR1 SEHNR, CDR2 FQNEAQ (reference sequence). The CDR3 is 15 residues long. With 4 bases clipped from V and 1 base from J, the junction kept 5 bases outside the gene matches. DNA of the CDR3: TGTGCCAGCAGCTCATGGGGGGGAGGCACAGATACGCAGTATTTT. Residues: CASSSWGGGTDTQYF.

The rearrangement uses TRBV24-1 and TRBJ2-1, with D tentatively TRBD2 (6 bases). The V gene lost 0 bases and the J gene lost 8 bases, with 10 bases spanning the gap. This CDR3 has 14 amino acids. Germline loops: CDR1 KGHDR, CDR2 SFDVKD. The CDR3 region has the DNA TGTGCCACCAGTGATTTGATGGAGGGAGATGAGCAGTTCTTC. Translated, it gives CATSDLMEGDEQFF.

Here the CDR3 reads CASSLVSSRGTDTQYF. The CDR3 nucleotides read TGTGCCAGCAGCTTAGTTTCTAGCAGAGGCACAGATACGCAGTATTTT. The V call is TRBV7-9, the J call TRBJ2-3, with D perhaps TRBD2 (5 bases). V was trimmed by 1 base and J by 1 base, leaving 12 bases between them. CDR1 and CDR2 from the germline V gene are SEHNR and FQNEAQ (reference sequence). The CDR3 spans 16 residues.

The rearrangement uses TRBV6-2 or TRBV6-3 and TRBJ2-7, with a tentative D call TRBD2 (6 bases). Trimming pared 4 bases from V and 7 bases from J, leaving 14 bases between. Germline CDR1 and CDR2: MNHEY and SVGEGT. This CDR3 is 13 amino acids long. CDR3 DNA: TGTGCCAGCAGTTGGCGGGACCTCTCTGAGCAGTACTTC. This sequence encodes CASSWRDLSEQYF.

This sequence joins TRBV7-3 and TRBJ2-5; a possible D gene is TRBD2 (6 bases). Germline assignment: CDR1 SGHTA and CDR2 FQGTGA. The CDR3 extends over 13 amino acids. V lost 5 bases to trimming and J lost 5 bases, with 12 bases between them. CDR3 in DNA: TGTGCCAGCAGCCCGACTAGGACGGAGACCCAGTACTTC. Translated, it gives CASSPTRTETQYF.

The chain joins TRBV28 to TRBJ2-3; 10 bases agree with TRBD2. Per the germline V gene, CDR1 is MDHEN and CDR2 is SYDVKM. The CDR3 totals 18 residues. Germline trimming cut 3 bases from V and 0 bases from J; bases unmatched to any gene: 9. The CDR3 region has the DNA TGTGCCAGCAGTTTCGGGGCTAGCGGGAGCGAGAGCACAGATACGCAGTATTTT. This sequence encodes CASSFGASGSESTDTQYF.

This clone was seen once. The J gene is TRBJ1-5, the V gene TRBV2; D is unclear. CDR1 is SNHLY and CDR2 is FYNNEI in the germline V gene. Trimming stripped 5 bases from V and 3 bases from J, with 8 bases between. The CDR3 totals 13 residues. The CDR3 sequence: CASSFQDNQPQHF. In nucleotides, the CDR3 is TGTGCCAGCAGTTTTCAGGACAATCAGCCCCAGCATTTT.

In regard to this clone: One end of the junction fails to match germline, which may point to a read error. The V and J genes are TRBV6-1 and TRBJ2-2; 8 positions match TRBD2. This CDR3 comprises 14 residues. Per germline, CDR1 MNHNS and CDR2 SASEGT. The CDR3 nucleotides are TGTGCCAGCAGTCAAGCGGGAGTCACCGGGGAGCTGTTTTTT. It specifies CASSQAGVTGELFF.

This rearrangement joins TRBV19 to TRBJ2-3; D is perhaps TRBD2 (5 bases). Germline lookup yields CDR1 LNHDA and CDR2 SQIVND (reference sequence). The CDR3 is made up of 18 amino acids. V lost 2 bases, J lost 1 base, and 19 bases lay in between. In DNA form, the CDR3 reads TGTGCCAGTAGTATACGGGGTATATCTACTAGTGGCACAGATACGCAGTATTTT. Residues: CASSIRGISTSGTDTQYF. Complete variable domain (other parts from reference TRBV19 and TRBJ2-3): DGGITQSPKYLFRKEGQNVTLSCEQNLNHDAMYWYRQDPGQGLRLIYYSQIVNDFQKGDIAEGYSVSREKKESFPLTVTSAQKNPTAFYLCASSIRGISTSGTDTQYFGPGTRLTVL.

The sample holds a few counts of this clone. The chain combines TRBV7-2 with TRBJ1-4; tentatively, D is TRBD1 (6 bases). This CDR3 contains 16 residues. The germline V gene has CDR1 SGHTA and CDR2 FQGNSA. Deletions cut 5 bases from V and 0 bases from J, with 13 bases between. The CDR3 DNA follows: TGTGCCAGCAGCCATTACAGGGAGACAACTAATGAAAAACTGTTTTTT. This translates into CASSHYRETTNEKLFF. Full variable domain (remainder filled in from reference TRBV7-2 and TRBJ1-4): GAGVSQSPSNKVTEKGKDVELRCDPISGHTALYWYRQSLGQGLEFLIYFQGNSAPDKSGLPSDRFSAERTGGSVSTLTIQRTQQEDSAVYLCASSHYRETTNEKLFFGSGTQLSVL.

V is TRBV4-2 and J is TRBJ2-2; TRBD2 agrees at 7 bases. Germline CDR1 LGHNA, CDR2 YNFKEQ. Trimming cost V 0 bases and J 6 bases; bases outside gene matches: 4. The CDR3 length is 15 residues. For the CDR3, the DNA is TGTGCCAGCAGCCAAGAAGCGGGAACTGCCGGGGAGCTGTTTTTT. As protein: CASSQEAGTAGELFF.

In its sample, this clone was seen once. V and J are TRBV18 and TRBJ1-4; 7 nucleotides line up with TRBD1. V trimming: 4 bases; J trimming: 5 bases; junction bases outside the gene matches: 1. Looked up from germline, CDR1 is KGHSH and CDR2 is LQKENI. There are 13 residues in the CDR3. In DNA, the CDR3 is TGTGCCAGCTCACAGGGACAGAATGAAAAACTGTTTTTT. It is translated as CASSQGQNEKLFF.

V gene TRBV7-9 combines with J gene TRBJ2-5; D gene uncertain. Germline loops: CDR1 SEHNR, CDR2 FQNEAQ (reference sequence). Deletions cut 0 bases from V and 2 bases from J, with 13 bases between. The CDR3 extends over 16 amino acids. Here the CDR3 DNA reads TGTGCCAGCAGCTTAGCGGCTTCGAACCTTCAAGAGACCCAGTACTTC. Residues: CASSLAASNLQETQYF.

The chain recombines TRBV5-6 with TRBJ2-7, with 7 positions matching TRBD1. The CDR3 is 14 residues long. Germline V gene sequence: CDR1 SGHDT, CDR2 YYEEEE. The V gene end was trimmed by 6 bases and the J gene end by 0 bases; junction bases not matched to a gene: 6. The CDR3 reads CASNRQGSSYEQYF. The DNA of the CDR3 is TGTGCCAGCAACAGACAGGGATCCTCCTACGAGCAGTACTTC.

This chain connects TRBV6-5 to TRBJ2-7; D is ambiguous. CDR1 MNHEY and CDR2 SVGAGI come from the germline V gene. V was shortened by 2 bases and J by 6 bases, with 8 bases between the two germline ends. The CDR3 extends over 12 amino acids. DNA of the CDR3: TGTGCCAGCAGTTACGGAGAAGGCGAGCAGTACTTC. Encoded protein: CASSYGEGEQYF.

The J gene is TRBJ1-1, the V gene TRBV18, with 9 bases lining up with TRBD1. The CDR3 loop spans 17 amino acids. Germline values: CDR1 KGHSH, CDR2 LQKENI. The V and J ends lost 1 base and 0 bases, in that order; junction bases with no gene match: 6. The CDR3 DNA is TGTGCCAGCTCACCACGGTATGGACAGGGGATGAACACTGAAGCTTTCTTT. Residues: CASSPRYGQGMNTEAFF.

The genes are TRBV4-2 and TRBJ2-5, with D possibly TRBD2 on 6 matching bases. Germline assignment: CDR1 LGHNA and CDR2 YNFKEQ. Deletions cut 1 base from V and 4 bases from J, with 13 bases between. The CDR3 contains 15 residues. The CDR3: CASSQGEAVVETQYF. CDR3 sequence (DNA): TGTGCCAGCAGCCAAGGGGAGGCGGTGGTAGAGACCCAGTACTTC.

The V call is TRBV6-1, the J call TRBJ1-2; 9 nucleotides agree with TRBD1. V was pared by 1 base and J by 8 bases, with 5 bases of the junction left unmatched. The CDR3 totals 14 residues. Germline V gives CDR1 MNHNS, CDR2 SASEGT. The CDR3 DNA is TGTGCCAGCAGTGAAGACAGGGGGCTGAGAGGCTACACCTTC. It encodes CASSEDRGLRGYTF.

The rearrangement joins TRBV5-4 to TRBJ1-5; D may be TRBD1 (6 bases). Germline V gene data show CDR1 as SGHNT and CDR2 as YYREEE (reference sequence). Trimming cost V 0 bases and J 3 bases, with 13 bases left between them. The CDR3 loop spans 16 amino acids. Here the CDR3 reads CASSLGPGALNQPQHF. In DNA form, the CDR3 reads TGTGCCAGCAGCTTGGGCCCAGGGGCCCTCAATCAGCCCCAGCATTTT.

J is TRBJ1-2 and V is TRBV20-1; D may be TRBD1 (5 bases). This CDR3 comprises 11 residues. Trimming took off 2 bases at V and 7 bases at J, with 8 bases between the two ends. The V gene's germline CDR1 is DFQATT and CDR2 SNEGSKA (reference sequence). Written as DNA, the CDR3 is TGCAGTGCTAGAAGGGGTATTGGCTACACCTTC. Translated: CSARRGIGYTF.